The subject of this entry is one T cell receptor beta chain. This specimen comes from a study of CD4 T cells in relation to SARS-CoV-2 and coronaviruses. Repertoires were generated with immunoSEQ multiplex PCR, while TCRdb's copy carries only in-frame clones and drops some. The table includes some 70,000 clones, approximately 93% detected once. Unexposed donor CD4+ T cells date from about 2011-2018, before the COVID-19 pandemic. Sequenced input: naive CD4+ T cells from PBMCs. Subset of the sample: naive CD4+ T cells isolated by negative enrichment. The TCR sequence derives from a human donor in good health.

The CDR3 loop is CASSQYSGVSYEQYF. The DNA of the CDR3 is TGCGCCAGCAGCCAGTATTCAGGGGTATCCTACGAGCAGTACTTC. The chain has TRBV4-1 and TRBJ2-7; a possible D gene is TRBD1 (6 bases). The germline V and J ends were trimmed by 3 bases and 1 base, with 13 bases remaining between them. There are 15 residues in the CDR3. Germline CDR1 is MGHRA and CDR2 is YSYEKL.